Listed here are 31 T cell receptor beta chains from one sample, sequenced in a study of T cell responses to AZD1222 COVID-19 vaccine. Method: immunoSEQ multiplex PCR; TCRdb's copy keeps in-frame clones and lacks some. The sample yields roughly 180,000 clones, approximately 89% seen once. This specimen was peripheral blood, taken 28 days after the second AZD1222 dose. These receptors were taken from an adult who received the AZD1222 COVID-19 vaccine.

The rearrangement joins TRBV12-3 or TRBV12-4 to TRBJ2-7; D may correspond to TRBD1 or TRBD2 (5 bases each). V was cut by 8 bases and J by 0 bases, with 11 bases left in between. CDR3 size: 13 residues. The CDR3 sequence is CASGNGGSYEQYF. The CDR3 DNA follows: TGTGCCAGCGGTAATGGGGGCTCCTACGAGCAGTACTTC.

This chain connects TRBV28 to TRBJ2-1, with 9 bases matching TRBD2. From germline, CDR1 is MDHEN and CDR2 SYDVKM. The CDR3 is 16 amino acids. The V gene end was trimmed by 5 bases and the J gene end by 4 bases; junction bases not matched to a gene: 9. CDR3 DNA: TGTGCCAGCAGTCACTATAGCGGGAGTCAGTACAATGAGCAGTTCTTC. It codes for CASSHYSGSQYNEQFF.

The V call is TRBV27, the J call TRBJ2-1; the match to TRBD2 covers 11 bases. The germline V gene has CDR1 MNHEY and CDR2 SMNVEV (reference sequence). V lost 7 bases, J lost 5 bases, and 4 bases stayed unmatched. The CDR3 totals 14 residues. DNA for the CDR3: TGTGCCAGCAAACGACTAGCGGGGAACAATGAGCAGTTCTTC. This sequence encodes CASKRLAGNNEQFF.

J is TRBJ2-2 and V is TRBV27; the D gene is possibly TRBD2 (6 bases). V was clipped by 4 bases and J by 4 bases, with 16 bases between them. This CDR3 spans 16 amino acids. CDR1 and CDR2 (germline): MNHEY, SMNVEV (reference sequence). CDR3 residues: CASSSTAGGFTGELFF. The CDR3 DNA reads TGTGCCAGCAGTTCGACGGCCGGGGGTTTCACCGGGGAGCTGTTTTTT.

The V call is TRBV7-2, the J call TRBJ2-7; D not certain. Trimming pared 5 bases from V and 2 bases from J, leaving 16 bases between. Per the germline V gene, CDR1 is SGHTA and CDR2 is FQGNSA. The CDR3 loop spans 15 amino acids. Here the CDR3 reads CASSPGPSLAYEQYF. In DNA, the CDR3 is TGTGCCAGCAGCCCTGGACCTTCGTTAGCCTACGAGCAGTACTTC. Combining the CDR3 with reference TRBV7-2 and TRBJ2-7 gives the whole variable domain GAGVSQSPSNKVTEKGKDVELRCDPISGHTALYWYRQSLGQGLEFLIYFQGNSAPDKSGLPSDRFSAERTGGSVSTLTIQRTQQEDSAVYLCASSPGPSLAYEQYFGPGTRLTVT.

V gene TRBV15 combines with J gene TRBJ1-3, with D unresolved. CDR1 is LNHNV and CDR2 is YYDKDF in the germline V gene (reference sequence). The CDR3 spans 15 residues. V lost 3 bases to trimming and J lost 1 base, with 10 bases between them. The CDR3 DNA reads as TGTGCCACCAGCAGCCCACTGATTTCTGGAAACACCATATATTTT. Protein sequence: CATSSPLISGNTIYF.

The gene calls are TRBV27 and TRBJ1-5; D is perhaps TRBD1 (6 bases). The CDR3 is 15 amino acids. V was clipped by 1 base and J by 4 bases, with 11 bases between them. Per germline, CDR1 MNHEY and CDR2 SMNVEV (reference sequence). The CDR3 region has the DNA TGTGCCAGCAGTTTATATAGGGGGACTAATCAGCCCCAGCATTTT. Protein sequence: CASSLYRGTNQPQHF.

The CDR3 coding sequence is TGTGCCAGCAGCCCAAGGAGGGACGGAAACACCATATATTTT. This codes for CASSPRRDGNTIYF. This rearrangement joins TRBV7-9 to TRBJ1-3, with D tentatively TRBD1 (5 bases). Germline V gene sequence: CDR1 SEHNR, CDR2 FQNEAQ (reference sequence). Trimming removed 5 bases at V and 4 bases at J, with 12 bases between. CDR3 length: 14 amino acids.

The genes are TRBV19 and TRBJ2-1; 7 nucleotides align to TRBD2. Germline loops: CDR1 LNHDA, CDR2 SQIVND (reference sequence). This CDR3 is 15 amino acids long. With 5 bases clipped from V and 3 bases from J, the junction kept 7 bases outside the gene matches. The CDR3 here is CASSSLGGGYNEQFF. The CDR3 DNA is TGTGCCAGTAGTTCTTTGGGGGGGGGCTACAATGAGCAGTTCTTC. The variable domain in full, with the rest retrieved from reference TRBV19 and TRBJ2-1, is DGGITQSPKYLFRKEGQNVTLSCEQNLNHDAMYWYRQDPGQGLRLIYYSQIVNDFQKGDIAEGYSVSREKKESFPLTVTSAQKNPTAFYLCASSSLGGGYNEQFFGPGTRLTVL.

This chain uses TRBV7-2 with TRBJ2-7, with 7 bases that match TRBD1. V dropped 1 base and J dropped 4; count of bases not matched to a gene: 4. The CDR3 runs to 14 residues. Germline V CDR1 and CDR2: SGHTA, FQGNSA. The CDR3 spells CASSLDRGSYEQYF. In DNA form, the CDR3 reads TGTGCCAGCAGCTTAGACAGGGGATCTTACGAGCAGTACTTC.

V and J are TRBV12-3 or TRBV12-4 and TRBJ1-1; a possible D gene is TRBD1 (6 bases). V lost 2 bases to trimming and J lost 11 bases, with 9 bases between them. There are 11 residues in the CDR3. The CDR3 region has the DNA TGTGCCAGCAGTTTATCAGGGGAGGCTTTCTTT. As protein: CASSLSGEAFF.

The chain links TRBV29-1 to TRBJ2-3; TRBD2 aligns across 12 bases. The CDR3 has 17 amino acids. Germline V gives CDR1 SQVTM, CDR2 ANQGSEA. The V segment lost 0 bases and the J segment 6 bases; nucleotides outside the gene matches: 10. The DNA for the CDR3 is TGCAGCGTTGAAGAAAGGTTCGGGCTAGCGGGAGGGGATACGCAGTATTTT. Translated: CSVEERFGLAGGDTQYF.

This chain joins TRBV18 and TRBJ1-3; the D is unclear. The V end was cut by 6 bases, the J end by 4 bases, with 13 bases between. The V gene's germline CDR1 is KGHSH and CDR2 LQKENI. This CDR3 spans 14 amino acids. The CDR3 region is CASSPRTIGNTIYF. The CDR3 nucleotides are TGTGCCAGCTCCCCTAGGACGATCGGAAACACCATATATTTT.

A single count supports this clone. The rearrangement joins TRBV15 to TRBJ1-5, with D possibly matching TRBD1 (6 bases). The CDR3 spans 14 residues. V lost 7 bases, J lost 7 bases, and 17 bases lay in between. Germline V gene data show CDR1 as LNHNV and CDR2 as YYDKDF (reference sequence). The CDR3 DNA reads as TGTGCCACCACCTTGTGGGGGGCAGGGCAGCCCCAGCATTTT. Translating it yields CATTLWGAGQPQHF.

This sequence joins TRBV5-1 and TRBJ1-2; D may be TRBD1 (5 bases). The CDR3 totals 15 residues. Germline-derived CDR1 and CDR2 are SGHRS and YFSETQ. V was trimmed by 0 bases and J by 4 bases, leaving 13 bases between them. The CDR3 bases are TGCGCCAGCAGCTTGGGCGGGACCCGAGGCTATGGCTACACCTTC. Protein: CASSLGGTRGYGYTF. The entire variable domain, with the rest obtained from reference TRBV5-1 and TRBJ1-2, is as follows: KAGVTQTPRYLIKTRGQQVTLSCSPISGHRSVSWYQQTPGQGLQFLFEYFSETQRNKGNFPGRFSGRQFSNSRSEMNVSTLELGDSALYLCASSLGGTRGYGYTFGSGTRLTVV.

The chain links TRBV3-1 (or the pseudogene TRBV3-2) to TRBJ1-6; D is uncertain. V lost 7 bases to trimming and J lost 13 bases, with 14 bases between them. CDR3 size: 12 residues. Germline CDR1 and CDR2: LGHDT and YNNKEL (reference sequence). CDR3 in amino acids: CASIQSIGPLHF. Here the CDR3 DNA reads TGTGCCAGCATCCAGAGTATTGGTCCCCTCCACTTT.

V gene TRBV9 combines with J gene TRBJ2-1; D is possibly TRBD2 (5 bases). V dropped 3 bases and J dropped 0 bases, with 16 bases sitting between them. Germline loops: CDR1 SGDLS, CDR2 YYNGEE. The CDR3 length is 17 residues. CDR3 in DNA: TGTGCCAGCAGCGCGTGGGTCCTTGGGAGCTCCTACAATGAGCAGTTCTTC. Translating gives CASSAWVLGSSYNEQFF.

This chain connects TRBV6-4 to TRBJ2-3, with 10 bases aligning to TRBD2. J lost 5 bases, V lost 2 bases, and 1 base had no gene match. From germline, CDR1 is MRHNA and CDR2 SNTAGT. There are 14 residues in the CDR3. CDR3: CASSDLAGVDTQYF. The CDR3, as DNA: TGTGCCAGCAGTGACCTAGCGGGGGTAGATACGCAGTATTTT.

The CDR3 region has the DNA TGTGCCAGCAGTTACCTTGGAGGAGGCGAGCAGTACTTC. It codes for CASSYLGGGEQYF. The chain joins TRBV6-2 or TRBV6-3 to TRBJ2-7, with D possibly being TRBD2 (5 bases). Germline V lookup: CDR1 MNHEY, CDR2 SVGEGT. This CDR3 is 13 amino acids long. Trimming cost V 2 bases and J 6 bases, with 11 bases left between them.

The gene calls are TRBV20-1 and TRBJ1-1; D is possibly TRBD1 (5 bases). The length of the CDR3 is 15 residues. Germline CDR1 is DFQATT and CDR2 is SNEGSKA (reference sequence). V was pared by 3 bases and J by 1 base, with 15 bases between. CDR3 sequence reads: CSASHTGRGNTEAFF. CDR3 nucleotides: TGCAGTGCTAGTCACACCGGAAGGGGGAACACTGAAGCTTTCTTT.

The chain carries TRBV20-1 and TRBJ2-7, with D possibly being TRBD2 (6 bases). This CDR3 is built from 13 residues. The germline V gene has CDR1 DFQATT and CDR2 SNEGSKA (reference sequence). V shed 3 bases and J shed 7 bases, with 16 bases lying between them. CDR3 in DNA: TGCAGTGCTAGTAGTCGGGAGAGGAAAGAGCAGTACTTC. This gives the protein CSASSRERKEQYF.

In this sample, this clone turned up once. The chain couples TRBV5-6 to TRBJ2-1; D gene unclear. Trimming left V 4 bases short and J 8 bases short, with 10 bases between. Germline V gene data show CDR1 as SGHDT and CDR2 as YYEEEE. The CDR3 runs to 12 residues. Here the CDR3 DNA reads TGTGCCAGCAGCCCCGGACGTGATGAGCAGTTCTTC. Protein sequence: CASSPGRDEQFF.

The chain combines TRBV30 with TRBJ1-1; D possibly corresponds to TRBD1 (5 bases). Germline values: CDR1 GTSNPN, CDR2 SVGIG (reference sequence). The CDR3 has 17 amino acids. Trimming removed 7 bases from V and 5 bases from J, with 29 bases in between. CDR3 region: CALSPREQALYRTEAFF. The CDR3 coding sequence is TGTGCCTTAAGCCCCAGGGAACAGGCCCTATATCGAACTGAAGCTTTCTTT.

The V and J genes are TRBV3-1 (or the pseudogene TRBV3-2) and TRBJ2-5; D call uncertain. CDR1 is LGHDT, CDR2 YNNKEL, per germline (reference sequence). The V end was cut by 4 bases, the J end by 6 bases, with 15 bases between. The CDR3 extends over 14 amino acids. Written as DNA, the CDR3 is TGTGCCAGCAGCCCGACCTTAGGCCCCCAGACCCAGTACTTC. Protein product: CASSPTLGPQTQYF.

This chain joins TRBV27 and TRBJ1-1, with D unresolved. Trimming removed 4 bases at V and 6 bases at J, with 15 bases between. The CDR3 is 14 amino acids. Germline V CDR1 and CDR2: MNHEY, SMNVEV (reference sequence). The CDR3 loop is CASSSSGSGAEAFF. CDR3 sequence (DNA): TGTGCCAGCAGTTCCTCGGGATCAGGCGCTGAAGCTTTCTTT.

This clone was detected only a few times. The chain employs TRBV3-1 (or the pseudogene TRBV3-2) and TRBJ1-6, with D maybe TRBD1 (6 bases). This CDR3 spans 13 amino acids. The V gene lost 3 bases and the J gene lost 10 bases, with 10 bases spanning the gap. Germline values: CDR1 LGHDT, CDR2 YNNKEL (reference sequence). As DNA, the CDR3 is TGTGCCAGCAGCCAGGCAGGGACATCACCCCTCCACTTT. Protein product: CASSQAGTSPLHF.

The chain uses TRBV10-2 and TRBJ1-1, with D perhaps matching TRBD1 (5 bases). CDR1 is WSHSY and CDR2 is SAAADI in the germline V gene. CDR3 length equals 14 residues. V dropped 6 bases and J dropped 2 bases, with 13 bases sitting between them. The CDR3 sequence: CASSEGTDNTEAFF. CDR3 nucleotides: TGCGCCAGCAGCGAAGGGACCGACAACACTGAAGCTTTCTTT.

The DNA of the CDR3 is TGTGCCAGTAGTAAGCCCGGGGGGGACACTGAAGCTTTCTTT. It translates to CASSKPGGDTEAFF. This chain links TRBV19 with TRBJ1-1, with D perhaps matching TRBD1 (5 bases). The germline V gene encodes CDR1 LNHDA and CDR2 SQIVND (reference sequence). Trimming took off 4 bases at V and 3 bases at J, with 12 bases between the two ends. The CDR3 has 14 residues.

This chain uses TRBV27 with TRBJ1-1, with D perhaps matching TRBD1 (5 bases). The CDR3 has 18 residues. The germline CDR1 and CDR2 sequences are MNHEY and SMNVEV (reference sequence). The ends were cut back, 2 bases at V and 2 bases at J, with 21 bases in the middle. For the CDR3, the DNA is TGTGCCAGCAGTTTAGGTTTCGGGGGAAGGTCGGCCAACACTGAAGCTTTCTTT. Its protein product is CASSLGFGGRSANTEAFF.

The chain is built from TRBV5-8 and TRBJ2-1; D is perhaps TRBD1 (6 bases). This CDR3 spans 14 amino acids. The germline CDR1 and CDR2 sequences are SGHTS and YDEGEE. V lost 4 bases and J lost 4, with 12 bases in between. CDR3 protein: CASSPQQGYNEQFF. CDR3 in DNA: TGTGCCAGCAGCCCTCAACAGGGTTACAATGAGCAGTTCTTC.

V and J are TRBV19 and TRBJ2-2, with a possible D match to TRBD1 (6 bases). V was trimmed by 4 bases and J by 6 bases, leaving 12 bases between them. This CDR3 is built from 14 residues. CDR1 LNHDA and CDR2 SQIVND come from the germline V gene (reference sequence). In DNA, the CDR3 is TGTGCCAGTAGTACGAGGGGGTTGGCCGGGGAGCTGTTTTTT. Encoded protein: CASSTRGLAGELFF.